These T cell receptor beta chains were read from a single sample in a study of cytomegalovirus exposure and HLA in healthy donors. TCRdb's copy holds only in-frame clones and misses some; the assay was immunoSEQ multiplex PCR. The sample consists of about 190,000 clones, approximately 81% of them appearing once. The material sequenced was PBMCs. Source of these receptors: a boy aged 2 to 10 in good health and CMV-seronegative. CDR3s include the opening cysteine and the closing phenylalanine or tryptophan.

j_gene,v_gene,CDR3aa
TRBJ1-5,TRBV28,CASSFGGNNQPQHF
TRBJ2-3,TRBV6-1,CASSRLAGTDTQYF
TRBJ1-5,TRBV5-6,CASSRDRVNQPQHF
TRBJ1-5,TRBV4-1,CASSQDNRGDQPQHF
TRBJ2-1,TRBV9,CASSVVLGGAHEQFF
TRBJ1-2,TRBV2,CASSVNGGAYGYTF
TRBJ1-1,TRBV27,CASSLGTGPGGMNTEAFF
TRBJ1-4,TRBV15,CATKTGGGEKLFF
TRBJ1-2,TRBV30,CAWSNVRKGTAYGYTF
TRBJ1-2,TRBV5-4,CASSPSQGFGYGYTF
TRBJ2-7,TRBV7-3,CAPDRTSYEQYF
TRBJ2-1,TRBV6-5,CASSSRTDEQFF
TRBJ1-5,TRBV7-8,CASSSRTTAGQPQHF
TRBJ2-1,TRBV11-1,CASSPRTVAGGYNEQFF
TRBJ1-2,TRBV2,CASSQRTGYYGYTF
TRBJ1-1,TRBV5-4,CASSSGTGGVAEAFF
TRBJ1-6,TRBV6-1,CASSEMGQGAYNSPLHF
TRBJ2-7,TRBV28,CASSLRGQGASYEQYF
TRBJ2-2,TRBV28,CASSSSRDSYTGELFF
TRBJ1-1,TRBV27,CASSLMRSTEAFF
TRBJ1-2,TRBV7-9,CSSSLGSYSYGYTF
TRBJ2-7,TRBV27,CASSLVGTGIYEQYF
TRBJ2-1,TRBV5-4,CATVAGLGSYNEQFF
TRBJ1-1,TRBV6-1,CASSGAGGLLSTEAFF
TRBJ2-2,TRBV5-1,CASSQMGGTGELFF
TRBJ2-1,TRBV5-6,CASSWGTGLMNEQFF
TRBJ2-1,TRBV6-4,CASSEEGTAYNEQFF
TRBJ2-5,TRBV7-9,CASSPREYQETQYF
TRBJ1-1,TRBV7-2,CASSQDQGMNTEAFF
TRBJ1-6,TRBV27,CASSPTGSPLHF
TRBJ2-7,TRBV19,CASSIDATGAYEQYF
TRBJ2-1,TRBV28,CASSSTWTSGSYNEQFF
TRBJ1-2,TRBV5-8,CASSLVSGGGRGKDGYTF
TRBJ1-1,TRBV9,CASSVGGRERIDTEAFF
TRBJ2-5,TRBV18,CASSPGQGQETQYF
TRBJ2-7,TRBV7-9,CASSLGGGEQYF
TRBJ2-6,TRBV5-6,CASSHRAGANVLTF
TRBJ2-7,TRBV10-3,CAISGTSGSEQYF
TRBJ1-2,TRBV5-4,CASSLGQGAGGYTF
-,TRBV27,CASSLRDRAEQYF
TRBJ2-1,TRBV5-1,CASTLRQGGYNEQFF
TRBJ2-3,TRBV7-2,CASSPGRRTGSYTQYF
TRBJ2-5,TRBV28,CASSLVGEETQYF
TRBJ1-4,TRBV27,CASSSLGVMGQVNEKLFF
TRBJ1-6,TRBV18,CASSPRVGTDYNSPLHF
TRBJ1-1,TRBV30,CAWSSYTEAFF
TRBJ2-5,TRBV6-5,CASSSQTSRETQYF
TRBJ2-2,TRBV28,CASSHNRGRTGELFF
TRBJ2-5,TRBV18,CASSPGLQETQYF
TRBJ1-2,TRBV6-4,CASSDLGATRDGYTF
TRBJ2-7,TRBV7-2,CASSKAWGLAGSSYEQYF
TRBJ1-4,TRBV6-1,CASRGGDLGKLFF
TRBJ1-1,TRBV28,CASSITDLNTEAFF
TRBJ1-3,TRBV7-3,CASSRVGGSTIYF
TRBJ2-1,TRBV27,CASSLTGEHNEQFF
TRBJ2-3,TRBV5-1,CASRLAGGTDTQYF
TRBJ2-1,TRBV7-3,CASSPDTVSSYNEQFF